Listed here are 15 T cell receptor beta chains from one sample, sequenced in a study of patients and donors after allogeneic stem cell transplantation (dated by TCRdb to about 2020). Libraries were constructed by RT-PCR. Instrument on record: NextSeq 550. Through fastp at Q25 and MiXCR, TCRdb rebuilt clones from the public reads, retaining in-frame beta chains. CDR3 protein sequences are deduplicated, and each keeps its most common genes and DNA. The sample includes approximately 170,000 distinct CDR3 sequences, with about 24% observed a single time. Approximately 26% of the sample lies in the top ten. The sequenced sample was blood, either unsorted or a sorted T cell fraction (not recorded which). These receptors were collected from a human donor who was either an allogeneic HSCT recipient or a stem cell or donor lymphocyte infusion donor (not recorded which). It is not recorded whose cells these are; they may come from a transplant donor.

The CDR3 region is CASSHFRGTDTQYF. DNA of the CDR3: TGTGCCAGCAGCCACTTTAGGGGAACAGATACGCAGTATTTT. V usage is TRBV7-9 and J usage is TRBJ2-3; D perhaps matches TRBD1 (5 bases). V shed 5 bases and J shed 3 bases, with 12 bases lying between them. The germline CDR1 and CDR2 sequences are SEHNR and FQNEAQ (reference sequence). The CDR3 runs to 14 residues.

The chain joins TRBV5-1 to TRBJ1-1, with D uncertain. Per the germline V gene, CDR1 is SGHRS and CDR2 is YFSETQ. The CDR3 consists of 15 residues. V was cut by 0 bases and J by 2 bases, with 11 bases left in between. CDR3 in DNA: TGCGCCAGCAGCTTGGGTTGGTCAGGTAACACTGAAGCTTTCTTT. It specifies CASSLGWSGNTEAFF.

The rearrangement uses TRBV5-1 and TRBJ2-1; 11 bases are shared with TRBD2. The CDR3 covers 15 residues. V lost 4 bases to trimming and J lost 7 bases; unmatched junction nucleotides: 7. Germline CDR1 and CDR2: SGHRS and YFSETQ. CDR3 DNA: TGCGCCAGCAGCCCAGAAAGGACTAGCGGGAATGAGCAGTTCTTC. Translating it yields CASSPERTSGNEQFF.

The chain combines TRBV5-1 with TRBJ2-3; D is undetermined. CDR3 size: 16 residues. The germline V gene encodes CDR1 SGHRS and CDR2 YFSETQ. Between the trimmed V and J ends, which lost 2 bases and 2 bases, there was a span of 15 bases. Here the CDR3 DNA reads TGCGCCAGCAGCTTCCCCCAGGACCGGCCCACAGATACGCAGTATTTT. Translation: CASSFPQDRPTDTQYF.

This chain links TRBV4-3 with TRBJ1-2; 8 nucleotides match TRBD1. Germline CDR1 reads LGHNA; CDR2 reads YSLEER. Unmatched junction bases numbered 5, after V lost 4 bases and J lost 4 bases. The CDR3 loop spans 14 amino acids. The CDR3 DNA sequence: TGCGCCAGCAGCCCGACAGGGGCTGGCTATGGCTACACCTTC. Its translation: CASSPTGAGYGYTF.

The DNA of the CDR3 is TGTGCCAGCAGTTTCGACAGGGATCAGAAGACAGATACGCAGTATTTT. As protein: CASSFDRDQKTDTQYF. V is TRBV27 and J is TRBJ2-3; 7 bases align to TRBD1. V trimming: 3 bases; J trimming: 3 bases; junction bases outside the gene matches: 9. This CDR3 spans 16 amino acids. In germline, CDR1 is MNHEY, CDR2 SMNVEV (reference sequence).

This clonotype came up a few times. The rearrangement joins TRBV3-1 to TRBJ2-1, with D possibly called TRBD1 or TRBD2 (6 bases each). CDR3 length: 17 residues. Trimming pared 0 bases from V and 12 bases from J, leaving 24 bases between. Germline V gene sequence: CDR1 LGHDT, CDR2 YNNKEL (reference sequence). The CDR3 is CASSQDRGVGRGKAQFF. CDR3 nucleotide sequence: TGTGCCAGCAGCCAAGATAGGGGGGTAGGCAGGGGAAAGGCGCAGTTCTTC.

The table lists this clonotype with a count of one. This rearrangement joins TRBV5-1 to TRBJ2-5; no clear D gene. Germline values: CDR1 SGHRS, CDR2 YFSETQ. The CDR3 extends over 14 amino acids. V lost 0 bases and J lost 3, with 9 bases in between. The CDR3 loop reads CASSLGLGEETQYF. Here the CDR3 DNA reads TGCGCCAGCAGCTTGGGCCTCGGAGAAGAGACCCAGTACTTC. Looking up the rest from reference TRBV5-1 and TRBJ2-5 gives the full variable domain: KAGVTQTPRYLIKTRGQQVTLSCSPISGHRSVSWYQQTPGQGLQFLFEYFSETQRNKGNFPGRFSGRQFSNSRSEMNVSTLELGDSALYLCASSLGLGEETQYFGPGTRLLVL.

The genes are TRBV15 and TRBJ2-7, with 9 bases matching TRBD1. This CDR3 is 16 amino acids long. V shed 0 bases, J shed 4 bases, and the junction held 7 bases outside the gene matches. CDR1 and CDR2 (germline): LNHNV, YYDKDF (reference sequence). This CDR3 is CATSRDRGTGNYEQYF. In nucleotides, the CDR3 is TGTGCCACCAGCAGAGATCGTGGGACAGGGAATTACGAGCAGTACTTC.

This clonotype was seen more than once but under ten times. This chain links TRBV20-1 with TRBJ2-1, with D perhaps given as TRBD1 or TRBD2 (5 bases each). The V end lost 3 bases, the J end lost 2 bases, and 8 bases lay between the germline ends. This CDR3 is built from 13 residues. Per germline, CDR1 DFQATT and CDR2 SNEGSKA (reference sequence). The CDR3 spells CSASGTTYNEQFF. Here the CDR3 DNA reads TGCAGTGCTAGCGGGACCACCTACAATGAGCAGTTCTTC.

The rearrangement links TRBV5-1 to TRBJ1-1; perhaps TRBD1 as D (6 bases). The V end lost 4 bases, the J end lost 5 bases, and 15 bases lay between the germline ends. Germline CDR1 SGHRS, CDR2 YFSETQ. The CDR3 consists of 14 residues. This CDR3 is CASSAEQGWTEAFF. The CDR3 nucleotides read TGCGCCAGCAGCGCAGAACAGGGTTGGACTGAAGCTTTCTTT.

This clonotype was picked up a small number of times. The chain joins TRBV7-2 to TRBJ1-5; no reliable D call. This CDR3 region has 14 residues. The germline V gene encodes CDR1 SGHTA and CDR2 FQGNSA. The germline V and J ends were trimmed by 6 bases and 7 bases, with 16 bases remaining between them. The CDR3 here is CASSPMERGQPQHF. In DNA form, the CDR3 reads TGTGCCAGCAGTCCCATGGAGCGGGGACAGCCCCAGCATTTT.

The chain combines TRBV29-1 with TRBJ1-4; perhaps TRBD1 as D (5 bases). This CDR3 region has 13 residues. V was clipped by 6 bases and J by 6 bases, with 14 bases between them. From germline, CDR1 is SQVTM and CDR2 ANQGSEA. The CDR3 is CSVGGNSDEKLFF. The DNA of the CDR3 is TGCAGCGTGGGGGGGAATTCGGATGAAAAACTGTTTTTT.

This clonotype occurred a few times. The chain joins TRBV12-3 or TRBV12-4 to TRBJ1-1, with D maybe TRBD1 (5 bases). Trimming removed 7 bases at V and 0 bases at J, with 15 bases between. There are 15 residues in the CDR3. CDR3 amino acids: CASTPQRGVNTEAFF. The DNA of the CDR3 is TGTGCCAGCACCCCCCAGAGGGGCGTGAACACTGAAGCTTTCTTT.

This clonotype was detected a few times. The chain employs TRBV6-6 and TRBJ2-1; 7 nucleotides agree with TRBD1. The junction had 1 base not matched to a gene; V was cut back by 2 bases and J by 3 bases. The CDR3 totals 14 residues. Looked up from germline, CDR1 is MNHNY and CDR2 is SVGAGI (reference sequence). The CDR3 reads CASSYGTDYNEQFF. The CDR3 coding sequence is TGTGCCAGCAGTTACGGGACAGACTACAATGAGCAGTTCTTC.